This T cell receptor beta chain is drawn from a study of Ad26.COV2.S vaccination and SARS-CoV-2 variants. Study findings and constraints: Reported post-vaccination CD8+ and CD4+ T cell responses to spike showed substantial breadth. Similar non-spike TCR breadth was seen in vaccine and placebo recipients. Vaccine recipients showed a spike-specific TCR breadth that was higher than in placebo recipients.

CDR3 size: 13 residues. Per germline, CDR1 SGHRS and CDR2 YFSETQ. Trimming took 4 bases from V and 12 from J; bases not matched to a gene: 4. Repertoires were generated with immunoSEQ multiplex PCR, while TCRdb's copy carries only in-frame clones and drops some. The sample has hundreds of thousands of clones; 89% are singletons. Documented treatment: about 20 received Ad26.COV2.S at low or high dose, single or two shots; about 5 received placebo; per-sample allocation not given. Collection of the samples took place on day 63 after the first injection of vaccine or placebo. An Ad26 vector was used to express Wuhan-strain SARS-CoV-2 spike as the vaccine. A note on this clone: Its antigen remains unknown.

The sequencing used peripheral blood, collected in a trial of Ad26.COV2.S vaccine versus placebo. This TCR was recovered from a person between 18 and 65 years old who received the Ad26.COV2.S COVID-19 vaccine or a placebo. The chain couples TRBV5-1 to TRBJ1-6, with 10 positions matching TRBD1. The CDR3 DNA reads TGCGCCAGCAGCGGACAGGGGGATGAACCCCTCCACTTT. Its translation: CASSGQGDEPLHF.